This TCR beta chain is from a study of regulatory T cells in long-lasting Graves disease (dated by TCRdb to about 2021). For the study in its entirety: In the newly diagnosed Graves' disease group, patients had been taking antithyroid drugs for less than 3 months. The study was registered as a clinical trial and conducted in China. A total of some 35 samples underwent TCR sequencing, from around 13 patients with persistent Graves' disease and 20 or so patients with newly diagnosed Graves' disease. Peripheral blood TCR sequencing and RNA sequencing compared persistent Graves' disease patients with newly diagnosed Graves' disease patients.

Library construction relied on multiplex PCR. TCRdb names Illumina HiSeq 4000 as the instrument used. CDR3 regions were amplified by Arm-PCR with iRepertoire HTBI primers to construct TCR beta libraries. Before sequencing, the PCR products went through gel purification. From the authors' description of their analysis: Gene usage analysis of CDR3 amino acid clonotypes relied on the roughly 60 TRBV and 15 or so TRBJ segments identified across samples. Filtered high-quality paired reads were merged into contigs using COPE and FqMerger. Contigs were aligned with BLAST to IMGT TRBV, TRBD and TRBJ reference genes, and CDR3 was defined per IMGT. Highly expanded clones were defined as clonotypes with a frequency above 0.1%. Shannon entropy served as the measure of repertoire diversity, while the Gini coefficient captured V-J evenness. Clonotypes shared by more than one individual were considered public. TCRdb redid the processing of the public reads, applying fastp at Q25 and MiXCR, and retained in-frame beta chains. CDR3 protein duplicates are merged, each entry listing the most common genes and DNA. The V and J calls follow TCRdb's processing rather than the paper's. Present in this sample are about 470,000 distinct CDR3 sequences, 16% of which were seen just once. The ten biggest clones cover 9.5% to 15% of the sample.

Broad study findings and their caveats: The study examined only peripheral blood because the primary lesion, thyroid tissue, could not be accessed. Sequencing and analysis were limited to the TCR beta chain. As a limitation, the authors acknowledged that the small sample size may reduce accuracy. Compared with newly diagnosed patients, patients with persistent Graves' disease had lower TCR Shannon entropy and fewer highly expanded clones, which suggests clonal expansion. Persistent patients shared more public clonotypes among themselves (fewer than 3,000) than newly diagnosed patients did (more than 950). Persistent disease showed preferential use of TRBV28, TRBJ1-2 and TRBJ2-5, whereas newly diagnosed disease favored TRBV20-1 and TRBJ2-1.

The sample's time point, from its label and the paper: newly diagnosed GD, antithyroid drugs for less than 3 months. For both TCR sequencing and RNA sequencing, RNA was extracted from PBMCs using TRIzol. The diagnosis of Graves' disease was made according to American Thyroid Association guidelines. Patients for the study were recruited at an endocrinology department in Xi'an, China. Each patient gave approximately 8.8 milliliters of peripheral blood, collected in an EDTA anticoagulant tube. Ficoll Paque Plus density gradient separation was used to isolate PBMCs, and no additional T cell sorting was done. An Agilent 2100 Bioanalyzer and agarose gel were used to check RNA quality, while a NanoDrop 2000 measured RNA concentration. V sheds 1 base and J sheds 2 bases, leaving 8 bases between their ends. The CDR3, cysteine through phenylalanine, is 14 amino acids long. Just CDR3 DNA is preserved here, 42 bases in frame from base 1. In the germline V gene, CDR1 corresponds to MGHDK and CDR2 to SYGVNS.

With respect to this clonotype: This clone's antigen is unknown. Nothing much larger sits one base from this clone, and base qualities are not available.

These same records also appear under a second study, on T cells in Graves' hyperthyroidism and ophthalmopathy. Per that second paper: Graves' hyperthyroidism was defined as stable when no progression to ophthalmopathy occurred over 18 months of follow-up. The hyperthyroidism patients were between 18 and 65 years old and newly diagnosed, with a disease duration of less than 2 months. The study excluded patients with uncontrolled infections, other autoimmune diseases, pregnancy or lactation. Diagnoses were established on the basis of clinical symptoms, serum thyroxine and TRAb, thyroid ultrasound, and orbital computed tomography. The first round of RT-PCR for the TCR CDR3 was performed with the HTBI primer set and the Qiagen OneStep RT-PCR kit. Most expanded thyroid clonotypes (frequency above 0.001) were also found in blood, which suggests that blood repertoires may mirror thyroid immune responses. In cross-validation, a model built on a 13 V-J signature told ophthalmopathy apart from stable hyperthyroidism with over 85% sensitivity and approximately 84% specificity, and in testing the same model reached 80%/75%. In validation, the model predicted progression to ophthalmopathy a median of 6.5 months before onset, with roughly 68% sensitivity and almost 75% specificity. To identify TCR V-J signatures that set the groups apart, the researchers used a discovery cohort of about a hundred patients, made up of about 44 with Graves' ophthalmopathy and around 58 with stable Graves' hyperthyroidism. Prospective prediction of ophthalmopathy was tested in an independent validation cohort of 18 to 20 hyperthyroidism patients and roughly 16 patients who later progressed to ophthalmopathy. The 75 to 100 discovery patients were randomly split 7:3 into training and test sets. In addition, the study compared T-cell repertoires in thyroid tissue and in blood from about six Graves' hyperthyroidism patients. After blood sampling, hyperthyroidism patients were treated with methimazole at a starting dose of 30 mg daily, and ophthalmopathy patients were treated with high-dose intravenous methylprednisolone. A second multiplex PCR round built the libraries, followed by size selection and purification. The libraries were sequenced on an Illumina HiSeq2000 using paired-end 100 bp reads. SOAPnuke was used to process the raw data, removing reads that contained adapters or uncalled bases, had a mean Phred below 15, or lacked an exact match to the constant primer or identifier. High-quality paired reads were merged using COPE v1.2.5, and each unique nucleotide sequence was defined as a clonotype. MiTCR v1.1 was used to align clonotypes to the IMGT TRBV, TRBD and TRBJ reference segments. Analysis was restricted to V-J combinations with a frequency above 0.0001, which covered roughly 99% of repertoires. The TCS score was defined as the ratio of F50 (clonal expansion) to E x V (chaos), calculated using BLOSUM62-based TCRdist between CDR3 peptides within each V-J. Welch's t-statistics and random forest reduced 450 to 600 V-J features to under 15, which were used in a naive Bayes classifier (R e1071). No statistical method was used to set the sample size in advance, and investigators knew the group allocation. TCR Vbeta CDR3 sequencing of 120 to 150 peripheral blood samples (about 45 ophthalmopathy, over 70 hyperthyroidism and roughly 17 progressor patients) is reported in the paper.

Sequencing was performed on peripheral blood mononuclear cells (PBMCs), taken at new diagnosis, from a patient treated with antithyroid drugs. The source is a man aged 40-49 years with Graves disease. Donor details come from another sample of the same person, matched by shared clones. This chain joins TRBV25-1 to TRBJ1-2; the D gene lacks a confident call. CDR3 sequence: CASSEFGQNYGYTF. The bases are TGTGCCAGCAGTGAATTCGGCCAAAACTATGGCTACACCTTC.